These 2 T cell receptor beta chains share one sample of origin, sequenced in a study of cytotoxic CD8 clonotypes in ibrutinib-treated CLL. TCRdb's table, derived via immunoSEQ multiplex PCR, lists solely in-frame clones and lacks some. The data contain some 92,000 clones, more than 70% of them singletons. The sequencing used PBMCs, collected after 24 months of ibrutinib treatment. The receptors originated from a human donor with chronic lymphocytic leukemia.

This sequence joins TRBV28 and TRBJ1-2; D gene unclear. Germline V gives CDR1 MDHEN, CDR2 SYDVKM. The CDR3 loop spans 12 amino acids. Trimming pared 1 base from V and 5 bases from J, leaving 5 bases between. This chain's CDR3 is CASSLLQYGYTF. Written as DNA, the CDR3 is TGTGCCAGCAGTTTATTGCAGTATGGCTACACCTTC.

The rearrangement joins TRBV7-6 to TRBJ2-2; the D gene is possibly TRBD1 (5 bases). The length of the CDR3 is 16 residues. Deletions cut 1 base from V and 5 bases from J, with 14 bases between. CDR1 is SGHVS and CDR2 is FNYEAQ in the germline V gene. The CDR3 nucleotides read TGTGCCAGCAGCTTAGAGGCAGGGTTCAGGACCGGGGAGCTGTTTTTT. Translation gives CASSLEAGFRTGELFF.